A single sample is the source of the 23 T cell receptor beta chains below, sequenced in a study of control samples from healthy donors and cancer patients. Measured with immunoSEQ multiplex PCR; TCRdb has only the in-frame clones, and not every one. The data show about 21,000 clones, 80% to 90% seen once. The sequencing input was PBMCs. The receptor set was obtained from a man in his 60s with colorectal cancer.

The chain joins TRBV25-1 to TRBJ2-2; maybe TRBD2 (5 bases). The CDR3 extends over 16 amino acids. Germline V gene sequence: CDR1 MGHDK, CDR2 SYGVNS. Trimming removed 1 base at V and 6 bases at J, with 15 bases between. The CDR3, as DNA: TGTGCCAGCAGTGAATTTCCCGACCCCGGGGCCGGGGAGCTGTTTTTT. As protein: CASSEFPDPGAGELFF.

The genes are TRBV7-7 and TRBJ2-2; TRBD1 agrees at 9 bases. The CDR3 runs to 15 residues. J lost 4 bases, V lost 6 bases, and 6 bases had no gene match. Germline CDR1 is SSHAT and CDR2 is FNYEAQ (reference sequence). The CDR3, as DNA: TGTGCCAGCAGACTGGACAGGGGAGGCACCGGGGAGCTGTTTTTT. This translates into CASRLDRGGTGELFF.

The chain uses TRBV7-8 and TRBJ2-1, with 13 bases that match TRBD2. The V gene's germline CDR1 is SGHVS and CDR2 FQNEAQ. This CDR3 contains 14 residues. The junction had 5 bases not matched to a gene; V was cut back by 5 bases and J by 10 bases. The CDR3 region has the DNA TGTGCCAGCAGCGGTCCGACTAGCGGGGGGGAGCAGTTCTTC. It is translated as CASSGPTSGGEQFF.

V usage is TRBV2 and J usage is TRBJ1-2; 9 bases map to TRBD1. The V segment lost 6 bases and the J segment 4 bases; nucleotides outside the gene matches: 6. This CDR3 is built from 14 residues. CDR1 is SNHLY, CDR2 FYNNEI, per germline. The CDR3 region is CASRTGGIGYGYTF. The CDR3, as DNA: TGTGCCAGCAGGACAGGGGGAATCGGCTATGGCTACACCTTC. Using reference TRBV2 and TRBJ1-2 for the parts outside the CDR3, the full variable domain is EPEVTQTPSHQVTQMGQEVILRCVPISNHLYFYWYRQILGQKVEFLVSFYNNEISEKSEIFDDQFSVERPDGSNFTLKIRSTKLEDSAMYFCASRTGGIGYGYTFGSGTRLTVV.

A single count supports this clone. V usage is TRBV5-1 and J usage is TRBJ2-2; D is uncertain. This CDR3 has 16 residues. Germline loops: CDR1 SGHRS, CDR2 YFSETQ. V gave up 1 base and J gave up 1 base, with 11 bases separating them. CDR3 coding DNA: TGCGCCAGCAGCTTGAACTCGGTCGGGAACACCGGGGAGCTGTTTTTT. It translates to CASSLNSVGNTGELFF.

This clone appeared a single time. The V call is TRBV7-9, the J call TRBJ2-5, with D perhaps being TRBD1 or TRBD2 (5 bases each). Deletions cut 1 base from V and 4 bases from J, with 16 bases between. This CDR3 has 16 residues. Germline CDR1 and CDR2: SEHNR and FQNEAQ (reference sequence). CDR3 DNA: TGTGCCAGCAGCTTAGTTGCCAGGGAAGAGGGAGAGACCCAGTACTTC. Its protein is CASSLVAREEGETQYF.

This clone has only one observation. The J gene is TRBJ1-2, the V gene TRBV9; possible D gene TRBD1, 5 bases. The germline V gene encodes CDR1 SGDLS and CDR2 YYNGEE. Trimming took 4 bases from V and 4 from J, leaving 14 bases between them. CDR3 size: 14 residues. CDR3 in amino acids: CASSPRGEGYGYTF. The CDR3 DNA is TGTGCCAGCAGCCCACGGGGGGAGGGCTATGGCTACACCTTC.

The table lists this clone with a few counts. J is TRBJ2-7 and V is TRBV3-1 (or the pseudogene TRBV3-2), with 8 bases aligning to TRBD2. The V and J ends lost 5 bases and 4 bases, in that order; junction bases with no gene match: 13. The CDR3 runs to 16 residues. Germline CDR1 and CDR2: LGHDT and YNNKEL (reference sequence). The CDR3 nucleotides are TGTGCCAGCAGCTCCCTCCCCGCGGGGGGTTTGTACGAGCAGTACTTC. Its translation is CASSSLPAGGLYEQYF.

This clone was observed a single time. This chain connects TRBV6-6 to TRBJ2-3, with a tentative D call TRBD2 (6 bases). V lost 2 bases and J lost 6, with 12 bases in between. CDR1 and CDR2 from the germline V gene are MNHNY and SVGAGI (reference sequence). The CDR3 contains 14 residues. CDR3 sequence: CASSYDGTYDTQYF. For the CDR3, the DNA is TGTGCCAGCAGTTACGATGGGACTTACGATACGCAGTATTTT.

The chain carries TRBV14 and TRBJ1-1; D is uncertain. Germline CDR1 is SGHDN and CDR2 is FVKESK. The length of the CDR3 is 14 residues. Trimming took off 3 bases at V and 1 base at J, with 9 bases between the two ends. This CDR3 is CASSHLTGNTEAFF. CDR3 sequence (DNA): TGTGCCAGCAGCCATCTCACCGGGAACACTGAAGCTTTCTTT.

CDR3 in DNA: TGTGCCAGCAGTGAAGTGCTGAATCCCTACAATGAGCAGTTCTTC. Protein sequence: CASSEVLNPYNEQFF. V is TRBV6-1 and J is TRBJ2-1; no clear D gene. V shed 1 base and J shed 2 bases, with 9 bases lying between them. CDR1 and CDR2 from the germline V gene are MNHNS and SASEGT. The CDR3 is made up of 15 amino acids.

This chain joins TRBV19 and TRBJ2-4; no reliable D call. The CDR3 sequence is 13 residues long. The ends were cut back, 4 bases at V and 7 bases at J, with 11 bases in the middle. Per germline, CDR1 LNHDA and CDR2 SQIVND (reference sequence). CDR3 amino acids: CASSTRLRNIQYF. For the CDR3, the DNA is TGTGCCAGTAGTACCCGACTGAGGAACATTCAGTACTTC.

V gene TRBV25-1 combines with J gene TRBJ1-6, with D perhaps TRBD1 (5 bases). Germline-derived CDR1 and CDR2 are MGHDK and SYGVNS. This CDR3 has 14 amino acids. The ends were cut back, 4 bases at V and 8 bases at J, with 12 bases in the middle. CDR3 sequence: CASSAGPGDSPLHF. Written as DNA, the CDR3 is TGTGCCAGCAGTGCGGGGCCCGGCGATTCACCCCTCCACTTT.

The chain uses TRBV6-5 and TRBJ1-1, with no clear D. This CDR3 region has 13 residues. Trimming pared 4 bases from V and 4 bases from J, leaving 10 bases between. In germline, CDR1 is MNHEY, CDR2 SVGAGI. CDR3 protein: CASSSGSGTEAFF. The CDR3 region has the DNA TGTGCCAGCAGTTCCGGGTCGGGCACTGAAGCTTTCTTT.

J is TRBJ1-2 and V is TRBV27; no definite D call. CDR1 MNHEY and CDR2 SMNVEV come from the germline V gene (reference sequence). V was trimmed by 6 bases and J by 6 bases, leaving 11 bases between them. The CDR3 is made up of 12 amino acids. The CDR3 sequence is CASRGSVHGYTF. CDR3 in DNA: TGTGCCAGCAGGGGTAGTGTGCATGGCTACACCTTC.

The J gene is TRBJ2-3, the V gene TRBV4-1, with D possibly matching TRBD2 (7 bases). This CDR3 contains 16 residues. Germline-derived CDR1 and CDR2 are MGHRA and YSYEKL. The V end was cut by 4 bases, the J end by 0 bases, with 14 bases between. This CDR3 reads CASSPQGGASTDTQYF. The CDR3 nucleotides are TGCGCCAGCAGCCCTCAAGGGGGGGCTAGCACAGATACGCAGTATTTT.

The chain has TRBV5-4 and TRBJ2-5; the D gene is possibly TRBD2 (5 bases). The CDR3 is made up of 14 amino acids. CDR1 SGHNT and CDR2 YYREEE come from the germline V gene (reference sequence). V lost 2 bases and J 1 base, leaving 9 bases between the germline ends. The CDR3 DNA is TGTGCCAGCAGCTTAGGAGGACCCCAAGAGACCCAGTACTTC. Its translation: CASSLGGPQETQYF.

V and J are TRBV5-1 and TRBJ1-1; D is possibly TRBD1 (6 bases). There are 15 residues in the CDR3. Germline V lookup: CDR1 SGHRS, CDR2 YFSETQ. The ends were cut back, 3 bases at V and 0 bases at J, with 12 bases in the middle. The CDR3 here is CASSSRTAMNTEAFF. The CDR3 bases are TGCGCCAGCAGCTCGCGGACAGCCATGAACACTGAAGCTTTCTTT.

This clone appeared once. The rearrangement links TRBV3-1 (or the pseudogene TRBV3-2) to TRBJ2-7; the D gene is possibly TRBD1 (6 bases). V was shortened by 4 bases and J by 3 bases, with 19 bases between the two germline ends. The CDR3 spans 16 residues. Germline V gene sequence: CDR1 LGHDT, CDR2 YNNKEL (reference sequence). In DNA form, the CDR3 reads TGTGCCAGCAGCCGACCCGGAACAGGACAGATCTACGAGCAGTACTTC. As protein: CASSRPGTGQIYEQYF.

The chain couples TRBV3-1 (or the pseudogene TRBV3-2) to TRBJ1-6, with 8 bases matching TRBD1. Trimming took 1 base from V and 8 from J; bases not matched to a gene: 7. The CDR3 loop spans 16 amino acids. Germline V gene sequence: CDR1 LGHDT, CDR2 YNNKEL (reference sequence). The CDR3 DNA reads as TGTGCCAGCAGCCAAGGGGGTTCGACAGGGGATTCACCCCTCCACTTT. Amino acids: CASSQGGSTGDSPLHF.

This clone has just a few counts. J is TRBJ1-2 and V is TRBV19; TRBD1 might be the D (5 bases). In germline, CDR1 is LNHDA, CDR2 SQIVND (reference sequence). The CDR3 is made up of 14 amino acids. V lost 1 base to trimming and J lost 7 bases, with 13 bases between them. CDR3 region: CASSIAGTTGGYTF. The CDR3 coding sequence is TGTGCCAGTAGTATAGCAGGGACTACGGGTGGCTACACCTTC.

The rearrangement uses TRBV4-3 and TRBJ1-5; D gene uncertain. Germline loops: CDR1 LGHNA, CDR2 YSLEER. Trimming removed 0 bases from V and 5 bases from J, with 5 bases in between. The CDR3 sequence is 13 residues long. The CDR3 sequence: CASSQEKDQPQHF. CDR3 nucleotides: TGCGCCAGCAGCCAAGAGAAAGATCAGCCCCAGCATTTT.

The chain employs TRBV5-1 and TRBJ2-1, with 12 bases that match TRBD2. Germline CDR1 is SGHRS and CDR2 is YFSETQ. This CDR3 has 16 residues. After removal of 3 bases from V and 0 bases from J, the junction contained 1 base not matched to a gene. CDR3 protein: CASSWTSGASYNEQFF. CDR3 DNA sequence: TGCGCCAGCAGCTGGACTAGCGGGGCCTCCTACAATGAGCAGTTCTTC.